The rows below give T cell receptor beta chains drawn from one sample of a study of molecular identifiers for immune sequencing clone quantification. MiXCR, run by TCRdb on the PCR reads, gives a single entry per CDR3 protein. Among about 640,000 distinct CDR3 sequences listed, nearly 20% were seen once. Specimen: naive CD8+ T cells from blood, with Jurkat cell RNA spiked in. These receptors came from a human donor in good health. Some libraries in this study had Jurkat cell RNA spiked in. The CDR3 runs from the conserved cysteine through the conserved F or W. The order of the fields is J gene, D gene, clone size, V gene, CDR3 protein, CDR3 DNA. The D gene is left open where the match is weak. Clone size, where shown, is once, few, many, or a class for clones that have expanded.

>TRBJ2-2|TRBD1|many|TRBV24-1
CATRKGQGDTGELFF
TGTGCCACCAGGAAAGGACAGGGAGACACCGGGGAGCTGTTTTTT
>TRBJ2-1|NA|NA|TRBV11-2
CASGHDQNEQFF
TGTGCCAGCGGCCATGACCAGAATGAGCAGTTCTTC
>TRBJ2-3|NA|many|TRBV19
CASSTPQDLRTDTQYF
TGTGCCAGTAGTACCCCCCAAGACCTTCGCACAGATACGCAGTATTTT
>TRBJ2-1|TRBD2|NA|TRBV30
CACPGLAGESSYNEQFF
TGTGCCTGCCCGGGACTAGCGGGAGAATCCTCCTACAATGAGCAGTTCTTC
>TRBJ2-3|NA|many|TRBV12-3/TRBV12-4
CASSLVSGGATDTQYF
TGTGCCAGCAGTTTAGTCTCCGGGGGCGCCACAGATACGCAGTATTTT
>TRBJ2-5|TRBD1|few|TRBV6-5
CASSYGTGREAQYF
TGTGCCAGCAGTTATGGGACAGGGCGCGAGGCCCAGTACTTC
>TRBJ1-1|NA|many|TRBV10-2
CASSRKGANTEAFF
TGCGCCAGCAGTAGGAAAGGCGCGAACACTGAAGCTTTCTTT
>TRBJ2-7|NA|few|TRBV19
CASSIVPSAYEQYF
TGTGCCAGTAGTATAGTGCCCAGCGCCTACGAGCAGTACTTC
>TRBJ1-3|NA|few|TRBV5-5
CASSLGGASGNTIYF
TGTGCCAGCAGCCTGGGGGGGGCCTCTGGAAACACCATATATTTT
>TRBJ2-7|TRBD2|many|TRBV2
CASSVFSGPYEQYF
TGTGCCAGCAGTGTCTTTAGCGGGCCCTACGAGCAGTACTTC
>TRBJ2-4|TRBD1|many|TRBV28
CASSPRDRGQYF
TGTGCCAGCAGTCCCCGGGACAGGGGTCAGTACTTC
>TRBJ2-3|TRBD2|NA|TRBV13
CASSFGTSGSGRFF
TGTGCCAGCAGCTTCGGGACTAGCGGTAGCGGGAGGTTTTTT
>TRBJ2-3|TRBD2|many|TRBV4-3
CASSQDELAGVPDTQYF
TGCGCCAGCAGCCAAGACGAGCTAGCGGGAGTACCAGATACGCAGTATTTT
>TRBJ1-1|TRBD1|many|TRBV30
CAWSIPGQGIEAFF
TGTGCCTGGAGTATACCGGGACAGGGAATTGAAGCTTTCTTT
>TRBJ2-5|NA|many|TRBV7-2
CASSFFSSDQETQYF
TGTGCCAGCAGCTTTTTTTCTAGCGACCAAGAGACCCAGTACTTC
>TRBJ1-2|NA|NA|TRBV4-1
CASSHANVDGRGYTF
TGCGCCAGCAGCCATGCCAATGTCGACGGGCGTGGCTACACCTTC
>TRBJ1-1|NA|NA|TRBV11-2
CASSFGNMNTEAFF
TGTGCCAGCAGCTTCGGAAACATGAACACTGAAGCTTTCTTT
>TRBJ2-2|TRBD2|many|TRBV20-1
CSARDARGVTGELFF
TGCAGTGCTAGGGATGCTCGGGGGGTCACCGGGGAGCTGTTTTTT
>TRBJ2-2|NA|few|TRBV7-9
CASRHPHTGELFF
TGTGCCAGCAGACATCCCCACACCGGGGAGCTGTTTTTT
>TRBJ2-3|NA|many|TRBV14
CASSQDPPAHTDTQYF
TGTGCCAGCAGCCAAGATCCCCCGGCTCATACAGATACGCAGTATTTT
>TRBJ1-1|NA|many|TRBV5-8
CASSFRPGHTEAFF
TGTGCCAGCAGCTTTAGGCCAGGACACACTGAAGCTTTCTTT
>TRBJ2-1|NA|many|TRBV4-1
CASSQEDYNEQFF
TGCGCCAGCAGCCAAGAGGACTACAATGAGCAGTTCTTC
>TRBJ1-5|NA|NA|TRBV2
CASSTDSTHQPQHF
TGTGCCAGCAGCACCGACTCCACTCATCAGCCCCAGCATTTT
>TRBJ2-7|NA|many|TRBV6-2/TRBV6-3
CASSYSQPGPPQYF
TGTGCCAGCAGTTACTCACAGCCGGGGCCTCCGCAGTACTTC
>TRBJ2-5|TRBD2|NA|TRBV20-1
CSARDPGLAGGETQYF
TGCAGTGCTAGAGATCCGGGACTAGCGGGAGGTGAGACCCAGTACTTC
>TRBJ2-7|NA|NA|TRBV20-1
CSAHKGGTPYEQYF
TGCAGTGCCCACAAGGGGGGGACGCCCTACGAGCAGTACTTC
>TRBJ2-7|NA|many|TRBV29-1
CSASRASSYEQYF
TGCAGCGCAAGCCGGGCCAGCTCCTACGAGCAGTACTTC
>TRBJ2-5|NA|many|TRBV12-2
CASRSTKETQYF
TGTGCAAGTCGCTCGACGAAAGAGACCCAGTACTTC
>TRBJ1-2|NA|many|TRBV7-9
CASSGSLNPSYGYTF
TGTGCCAGCAGCGGGTCCTTAAATCCCAGTTATGGCTACACCTTC
>TRBJ2-3|NA|many|TRBV24-1
CATSDFRGGADTQYF
TGTGCCACCAGTGATTTCAGGGGCGGCGCAGATACGCAGTATTTT
>TRBJ2-7|NA|NA|TRBV6-2/TRBV6-3
CASNAPDSDEQYF
TGTGCCAGCAATGCCCCAGACAGCGACGAGCAGTACTTC
>TRBJ1-1|NA|NA|TRBV2
CASSDLQRMPEAFF
TGTGCCAGCAGTGACCTACAGAGGATGCCTGAAGCTTTCTTT
>TRBJ1-4|NA|many|TRBV27
CASSLSMGVIGEKLFF
TGTGCCAGCAGTTTATCGATGGGGGTGATAGGAGAAAAACTGTTTTTT